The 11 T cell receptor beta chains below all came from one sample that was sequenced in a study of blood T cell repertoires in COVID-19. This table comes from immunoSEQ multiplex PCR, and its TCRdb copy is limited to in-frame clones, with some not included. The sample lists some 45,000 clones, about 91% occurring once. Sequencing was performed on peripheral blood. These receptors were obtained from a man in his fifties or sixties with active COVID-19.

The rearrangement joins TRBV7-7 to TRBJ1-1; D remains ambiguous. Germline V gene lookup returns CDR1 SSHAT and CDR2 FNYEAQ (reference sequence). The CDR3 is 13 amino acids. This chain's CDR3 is CASSRSLNTEAFF. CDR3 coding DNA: TGTGCTAGCTCACGGAGTCTGAACACTGAAGCTTTCTTT.

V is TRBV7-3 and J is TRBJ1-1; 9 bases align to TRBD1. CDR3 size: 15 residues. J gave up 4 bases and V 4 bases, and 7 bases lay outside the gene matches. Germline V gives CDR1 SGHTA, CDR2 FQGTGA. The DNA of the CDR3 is TGTGCCAGCAGCTCCCCCGGGACAGGGACCACTGAAGCTTTCTTT. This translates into CASSSPGTGTTEAFF.

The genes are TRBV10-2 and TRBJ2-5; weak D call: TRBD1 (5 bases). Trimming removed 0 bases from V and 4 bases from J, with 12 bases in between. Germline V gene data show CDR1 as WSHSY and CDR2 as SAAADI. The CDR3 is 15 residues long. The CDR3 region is CASSESSGLVETQYF. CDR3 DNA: TGCGCCAGCAGTGAGTCGTCAGGGCTGGTAGAGACCCAGTACTTC.

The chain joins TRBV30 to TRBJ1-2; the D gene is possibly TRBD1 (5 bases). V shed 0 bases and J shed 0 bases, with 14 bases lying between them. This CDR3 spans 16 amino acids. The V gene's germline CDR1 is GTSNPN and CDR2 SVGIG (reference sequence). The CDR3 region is CAWSVPRAFSNYGYTF. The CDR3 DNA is TGTGCCTGGAGTGTACCCAGGGCATTTTCTAACTATGGCTACACCTTC.

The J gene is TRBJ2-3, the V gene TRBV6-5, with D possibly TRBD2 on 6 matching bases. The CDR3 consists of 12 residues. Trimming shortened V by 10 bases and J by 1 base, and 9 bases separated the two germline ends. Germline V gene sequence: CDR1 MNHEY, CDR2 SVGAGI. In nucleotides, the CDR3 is TGTGCCACACTAGCTCGCACAGATACGCAGTATTTT. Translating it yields CATLARTDTQYF.

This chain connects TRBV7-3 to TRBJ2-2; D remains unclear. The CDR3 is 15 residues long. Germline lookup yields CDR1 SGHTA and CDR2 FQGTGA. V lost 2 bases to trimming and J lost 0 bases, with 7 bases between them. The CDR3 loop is CASSLGNTNTGELFF. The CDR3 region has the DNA TGTGCCAGCAGCTTAGGCAACACGAACACCGGGGAGCTGTTTTTT.

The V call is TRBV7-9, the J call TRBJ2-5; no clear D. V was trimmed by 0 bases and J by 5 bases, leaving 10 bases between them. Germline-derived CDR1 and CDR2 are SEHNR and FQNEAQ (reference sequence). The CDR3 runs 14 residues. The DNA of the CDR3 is TGTGCCAGCAGCTTAGCGCTGTACGGGGAGACCCAGTACTTC. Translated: CASSLALYGETQYF.

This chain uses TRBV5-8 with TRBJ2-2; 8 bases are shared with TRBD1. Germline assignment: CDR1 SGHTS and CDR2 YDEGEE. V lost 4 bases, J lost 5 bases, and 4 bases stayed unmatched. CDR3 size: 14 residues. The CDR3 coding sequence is TGTGCCAGCAGCCTACGACAGGGGACCGGGGAGCTGTTTTTT. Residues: CASSLRQGTGELFF.

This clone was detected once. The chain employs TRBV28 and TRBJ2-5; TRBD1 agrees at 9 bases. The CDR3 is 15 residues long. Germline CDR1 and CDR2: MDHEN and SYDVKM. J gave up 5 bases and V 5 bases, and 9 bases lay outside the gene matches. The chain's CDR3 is CASSRPGTGMETQYF. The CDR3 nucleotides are TGTGCCAGCAGTCGACCCGGGACAGGGATGGAGACCCAGTACTTC.

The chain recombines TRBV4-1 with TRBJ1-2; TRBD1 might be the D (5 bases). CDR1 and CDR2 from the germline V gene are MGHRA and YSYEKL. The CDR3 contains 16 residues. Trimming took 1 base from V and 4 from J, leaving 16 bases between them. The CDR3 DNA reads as TGCGCCAGCAGCCAAGGTCAGGGCCGACTTAGCTATGGCTACACCTTC. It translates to CASSQGQGRLSYGYTF.

The CDR3 region is CASSQGLISETQYF. The CDR3 DNA sequence: TGCGCCAGCAGTCAAGGACTCATCTCAGAGACCCAGTACTTC. J is TRBJ2-5 and V is TRBV23-1, with D perhaps TRBD2 (5 bases). TRBV23-1 counts as an open reading frame of uncertain function. The CDR3 has 14 amino acids. Trimming stripped 2 bases from V and 4 bases from J, with 11 bases between.